This T cell receptor (beta chain) originates from a study of T cell repertoires in aging, cancer and after chemotherapy. Study summary: Six age groups, ranging from 30 or younger to 70 or older, included the donors. Overall study findings and caveats: Age-matched healthy donors had significantly more diverse, less clonal blood TCR repertoires than untreated cancer patients. No conclusions about immunological memory after chemotherapy can be drawn from the repertoire data.

The germline CDR1 and CDR2 sequences are SGHTA and FQGTGA. J gave up 6 bases and V 0 bases, and 2 bases lay outside the gene matches. CDR3 length: 14 residues. Amplification of TCR beta used genomic DNA extracted from peripheral blood. In regard to this clonotype: Its antigen is as yet unknown.

TRB rearrangements spanning V, D and J were amplified using mixed TRB-A/B primers. TCRdb passed the multiplex PCR reads through MiXCR, listing each CDR3 protein once. Among around 4,900 distinct CDR3 sequences, around 66% were seen once, and the ten largest hold around 27%. The source of this sequence is a human donor with a solid tumor. The chain uses TRBV7-3 and TRBJ1-1, with 9 bases lining up with TRBD1. What was sequenced was blood. The CDR3 sequence is CASSLTGDRAEAFF. In DNA form, the CDR3 reads TGTGCCAGCAGCTTAACGGGGGACAGGGCTGAAGCTTTCTTT.